This T cell receptor (beta chain) appears in the sequencing data of a study of cytomegalovirus exposure and HLA in healthy donors. Overall study context: Early released data comprised some 91 million unique TCRs from HLA-typed donors. The study's findings and limits: A later analysis linked about 17,000 TCR beta sequences to HLA alleles at 0.05 false discovery rate.

V lost 4 bases and J lost 6, with 9 bases in between. Per germline, CDR1 WNHNN and CDR2 SYGVQD (reference sequence). The CDR3 is made up of 13 amino acids. The PCR made use of 60 Vbeta and 13 Jbeta primers. Sequenced by immunoSEQ multiplex PCR; TCRdb stores in-frame clones only, minus some. There are roughly 200,000 clones in the sample; about an eighth occur only once, and less than 8.5% lies in the top ten. Concerning this clone: Its antigen is not known.

The TCR comes from a man aged 45 to 65 in good health and CMV-seropositive. What was sequenced was PBMCs. J is TRBJ2-2 and V is TRBV10-1; TRBD2 is a possible D gene (5 bases). The CDR3 DNA reads as TGCGCCAGCAGTGCGGGGTTTTCCGGGGAGCTGTTTTTT. It codes for CASSAGFSGELFF.